The rows below give T cell receptor beta chains drawn from one sample of a study of CD8+ T cells in alopecia areata. Sequenced by immunoSEQ multiplex PCR; TCRdb stores in-frame clones only, minus some. The table includes approximately 200,000 clones, 40% to 55% detected once. Sequenced here: CD4+ T cells sorted from blood, sampled at approximately week 36, from a patient treated with tofacitinib. Source of these receptors: a human donor with alopecia areata. CDR3s include the opening cysteine and the closing phenylalanine or tryptophan. Each record gives: D gene, J gene, V gene, clone size, CDR3 protein, CDR3 DNA. D genes are given only for firm matches. Only some rows state a clone size, as once, few, many or a class for expanded clones.

d_call: .; j_call: TRBJ2-3; v_call: TRBV7-6; clone_size: .; cdr3_aa: CASSSRRGISTDTQYF; cdr3_nt: TGTGCCAGCAGCTCCCGTCGCGGTATTAGCACAGATACGCAGTATTTT
d_call: TRBD2; j_call: TRBJ2-2; v_call: TRBV7-2; clone_size: .; cdr3_aa: CASSLVGTSGNTGELFF; cdr3_nt: TGTGCCAGCAGCTTAGTTGGGACTAGCGGTAACACCGGGGAGCTGTTTTTT
d_call: .; j_call: TRBJ2-7; v_call: TRBV6-5; clone_size: .; cdr3_aa: CASSYSSGHMAYEQYF; cdr3_nt: TGTGCCAGCAGTTACTCCTCGGGACACATGGCCTACGAGCAGTACTTC
d_call: TRBD2; j_call: TRBJ2-3; v_call: TRBV4-2; clone_size: .; cdr3_aa: CASSQLLAGGSTDTQYF; cdr3_nt: TGTGCCAGCAGCCAACTACTAGCGGGAGGAAGCACAGATACGCAGTATTTT
d_call: .; j_call: TRBJ1-5; v_call: TRBV7-2; clone_size: few; cdr3_aa: CASTVQRGGQPQHF; cdr3_nt: TGTGCCAGCACGGTCCAACGGGGCGGTCAGCCCCAGCATTTT
d_call: TRBD2; j_call: TRBJ2-5; v_call: TRBV15; clone_size: .; cdr3_aa: CATSNQAGGSQETQYF; cdr3_nt: TGTGCCACCAGTAACCAGGCGGGAGGTTCCCAAGAGACCCAGTACTTC
d_call: TRBD1; j_call: TRBJ2-5; v_call: TRBV27; clone_size: few; cdr3_aa: CASSTDRGAQETQYF; cdr3_nt: TGTGCCAGCAGCACCGACAGGGGCGCACAAGAGACCCAGTACTTC
d_call: .; j_call: TRBJ1-1; v_call: TRBV5-1; clone_size: once; cdr3_aa: CASRRINAQATEAFF; cdr3_nt: TGCGCCAGCAGGCGGATAAACGCCCAAGCCACTGAAGCTTTCTTT
d_call: .; j_call: TRBJ2-7; v_call: TRBV30; clone_size: .; cdr3_aa: CAWSVLEGGEQYF; cdr3_nt: TGTGCCTGGAGTGTACTCGAGGGGGGCGAGCAGTACTTC
d_call: TRBD1; j_call: TRBJ2-1; v_call: TRBV7-2; clone_size: few; cdr3_aa: CASSLALGQSGYNEQFF; cdr3_nt: TGTGCCAGCAGCTTAGCCCTGGGACAGTCAGGTTACAATGAGCAGTTCTTC
d_call: TRBD1; j_call: TRBJ1-1; v_call: TRBV6-1; clone_size: .; cdr3_aa: CASVRGQGLNTEAFF; cdr3_nt: TGTGCCAGCGTCCGGGGACAGGGGCTGAACACTGAAGCTTTCTTT
d_call: TRBD1; j_call: TRBJ1-1; v_call: TRBV29-1; clone_size: .; cdr3_aa: CSVTGTGMNTEAFF; cdr3_nt: TGCAGCGTTACCGGGACAGGGATGAACACTGAAGCTTTCTTT
d_call: TRBD2; j_call: TRBJ2-3; v_call: TRBV7-2; clone_size: .; cdr3_aa: CASSLQAGGPDTQYF; cdr3_nt: TGTGCCAGCAGCTTACAAGCGGGAGGGCCAGATACGCAGTATTTT
d_call: TRBD2; j_call: TRBJ2-1; v_call: TRBV11-2; clone_size: .; cdr3_aa: CASSLGVSGNYNEQFF; cdr3_nt: TGTGCCAGCAGCTTAGGGGTTAGCGGGAATTACAATGAGCAGTTCTTC
d_call: .; j_call: TRBJ2-7; v_call: TRBV2; clone_size: .; cdr3_aa: CASSRGEGYSYEQYF; cdr3_nt: TGTGCCAGCTCCCGAGGTGAGGGATACTCCTACGAGCAGTACTTC
d_call: .; j_call: TRBJ1-1; v_call: TRBV30; clone_size: .; cdr3_aa: CAWSDDTEAFF; cdr3_nt: TGTGCCTGGAGTGATGACACTGAAGCTTTCTTT
d_call: TRBD1; j_call: TRBJ1-1; v_call: TRBV28; clone_size: few; cdr3_aa: CASSLWGTANTEAFF; cdr3_nt: TGTGCCAGCAGTTTATGGGGGACAGCGAACACTGAAGCTTTCTTT
d_call: .; j_call: TRBJ2-2; v_call: TRBV7-8; clone_size: .; cdr3_aa: CASSLDRAFSTGELFF; cdr3_nt: TGTGCCAGCAGCTTAGACAGGGCGTTTAGTACCGGGGAGCTGTTTTTT
d_call: .; j_call: TRBJ2-3; v_call: TRBV5-4; clone_size: .; cdr3_aa: CASSFDQGSQYF; cdr3_nt: TGTGCCAGCAGCTTTGATCAGGGATCGCAGTATTTT
d_call: TRBD1; j_call: TRBJ1-5; v_call: TRBV10-3; clone_size: .; cdr3_aa: CATTGQLNQPQHF; cdr3_nt: TGTGCCACTACGGGACAGCTCAATCAGCCCCAGCATTTT
d_call: TRBD1; j_call: TRBJ1-2; v_call: TRBV27; clone_size: .; cdr3_aa: CASSLRGDRNGYTF; cdr3_nt: TGTGCCAGCAGTTTGAGGGGGGACAGGAATGGCTACACCTTC
d_call: TRBD1; j_call: TRBJ2-2; v_call: TRBV29-1; clone_size: .; cdr3_aa: CSGGQGYSGELFF; cdr3_nt: TGCAGCGGTGGACAGGGCTATTCCGGGGAGCTGTTTTTT
d_call: .; j_call: TRBJ1-2; v_call: TRBV29-1; clone_size: .; cdr3_aa: CSVGGQYSNYGYTF; cdr3_nt: TGCAGCGTTGGAGGACAGTACTCTAACTATGGCTACACCTTC
d_call: .; j_call: TRBJ2-7; v_call: TRBV7-2; clone_size: few; cdr3_aa: CASSLLYPAEQYF; cdr3_nt: TGTGCCAGCAGCTTACTTTATCCGGCCGAGCAGTACTTC
d_call: TRBD2; j_call: TRBJ2-1; v_call: TRBV7-9; clone_size: .; cdr3_aa: CASSSFFGREYEQFF; cdr3_nt: TGTGCCAGCAGCTCCTTTTTTGGGCGGGAGTATGAGCAGTTCTTC
d_call: TRBD2; j_call: TRBJ2-5; v_call: TRBV5-1; clone_size: few; cdr3_aa: CASGRGGEETQYF; cdr3_nt: TGCGCCAGCGGAAGGGGAGGGGAAGAGACCCAGTACTTC
d_call: TRBD2; j_call: TRBJ2-2; v_call: TRBV2; clone_size: few; cdr3_aa: CASSPGLARTGELFF; cdr3_nt: TGTGCCAGCAGTCCGGGACTAGCGAGAACCGGGGAGCTGTTTTTT
d_call: .; j_call: TRBJ2-1; v_call: TRBV29-1; clone_size: .; cdr3_aa: CSVKTLRLQFF; cdr3_nt: TGCAGCGTTAAAACCCTGAGGTTGCAGTTCTTC
d_call: .; j_call: TRBJ2-7; v_call: TRBV7-9; clone_size: few; cdr3_aa: CASSLAGTLTYEQYF; cdr3_nt: TGTGCCAGCAGCTTAGCGGGAACCTTAACCTACGAGCAGTACTTC
d_call: TRBD1; j_call: TRBJ1-2; v_call: TRBV7-9; clone_size: few; cdr3_aa: CASSQDRSYGYTF; cdr3_nt: TGTGCCAGCAGCCAGGACAGGTCCTATGGCTACACCTTC
d_call: .; j_call: TRBJ2-6; v_call: TRBV5-1; clone_size: .; cdr3_aa: CASTPGSGANVLTF; cdr3_nt: TGCGCCAGCACCCCCGGGTCTGGGGCCAACGTCCTGACTTTC
d_call: TRBD1; j_call: TRBJ2-7; v_call: TRBV10-3; clone_size: .; cdr3_aa: CAISGLFGTAGYEQYF; cdr3_nt: TGTGCCATCAGTGGTCTCTTTGGGACAGCCGGCTACGAGCAGTACTTC
d_call: .; j_call: TRBJ2-1; v_call: TRBV7-9; clone_size: few; cdr3_aa: CASSLLSLNEQFF; cdr3_nt: TGTGCCAGCAGCTTACTAAGTTTGAATGAGCAGTTCTTC
d_call: TRBD2; j_call: TRBJ2-5; v_call: TRBV11-2; clone_size: .; cdr3_aa: CASSRGLAGGLQETQYF; cdr3_nt: TGTGCCAGCAGCAGGGGACTAGCGGGAGGCCTCCAAGAGACCCAGTACTTC
d_call: .; j_call: TRBJ1-1; v_call: TRBV2; clone_size: .; cdr3_aa: CASSGQGGAFF; cdr3_nt: TGTGCCAGCAGCGGGCAGGGTGGGGCTTTCTTT
d_call: .; j_call: TRBJ2-7; v_call: TRBV13; clone_size: .; cdr3_aa: CASSLVGSYEQYF; cdr3_nt: TGTGCCAGCAGCTTAGTGGGTTCCTACGAGCAGTACTTC
d_call: .; j_call: TRBJ2-1; v_call: TRBV6-5; clone_size: .; cdr3_aa: CASSRRGTRYNEQFF; cdr3_nt: TGTGCCAGCAGCCGGCGGGGGACAAGATACAATGAGCAGTTCTTC
d_call: .; j_call: TRBJ2-7; v_call: TRBV11-2; clone_size: few; cdr3_aa: CASSFQGGPYEQYF; cdr3_nt: TGTGCCAGCAGCTTCCAGGGGGGGCCCTACGAGCAGTACTTC
d_call: .; j_call: TRBJ2-7; v_call: TRBV5-4; clone_size: .; cdr3_aa: CASSPMATGDYEQYF; cdr3_nt: TGTGCCAGCAGCCCCATGGCGACGGGGGACTACGAGCAGTACTTC
d_call: .; j_call: TRBJ1-1; v_call: TRBV25-1; clone_size: .; cdr3_aa: CASKAGNTEAFF; cdr3_nt: TGTGCCAGCAAGGCAGGGAACACTGAAGCTTTCTTT
d_call: TRBD2; j_call: TRBJ2-3; v_call: TRBV5-1; clone_size: few; cdr3_aa: CASSFRTSGMADTQYF; cdr3_nt: TGCGCCAGCAGCTTCCGGACTAGCGGGATGGCAGATACGCAGTATTTT
d_call: .; j_call: TRBJ2-6; v_call: TRBV29-1; clone_size: .; cdr3_aa: CSVAFPGVTGANVLTF; cdr3_nt: TGCAGCGTTGCTTTTCCAGGGGTAACTGGGGCCAACGTCCTGACTTTC
d_call: .; j_call: TRBJ2-3; v_call: TRBV28; clone_size: few; cdr3_aa: CATIGLARSDTQYF; cdr3_nt: TGTGCCACCATCGGGCTAGCGCGTTCAGATACGCAGTATTTT
d_call: .; j_call: TRBJ2-7; v_call: TRBV15; clone_size: .; cdr3_aa: CATSNGQRHYF; cdr3_nt: TGTGCCACCAGCAATGGACAACGGCACTACTTC